Listed below are T cell receptor beta chains from one sample, sequenced in a study of T cell changes during pregnancy in multiple sclerosis. Produced via immunoSEQ multiplex PCR; TCRdb's table is partial and in-frame only. The profile shows 12,000 or so clones, 86% of them singletons. The material sequenced was CD8+ T cells from peripheral blood mononuclear cells, taken in the second trimester of pregnancy. The receptor source for this set is a female donor in good health, enrolled as a control in a pregnancy study. The CDR3 runs from the conserved cysteine through the conserved F or W. A D gene is named only where the DNA matches it firmly. Clone size is not always given. Where it is, it says once, few, many or a class for expanded clones.

clone_size	v_call	j_call	d_call	cdr3_aa	cdr3_nt
once	TRBV25-1	TRBJ2-7	TRBD2	CASMGGSYEQYF	TGTGCCAGCATGGGGGGGTCCTACGAGCAGTACTTC
.	TRBV7-9	TRBJ1-1	TRBD1	CASTSGGVTEAFF	TGTGCCAGCACGTCAGGGGGCGTCACTGAAGCTTTCTTT
.	TRBV25-1	TRBJ2-1	.	CASSETVYNEQFF	TGTGCCAGCAGTGAGACAGTCTACAATGAGCAGTTCTTC
.	TRBV12-5	TRBJ1-1	TRBD1	CASGTGAGTEAFF	TGTGCTAGTGGTACAGGGGCGGGCACTGAAGCTTTCTTT
.	TRBV15	TRBJ2-2	.	CATSREDRANTGELFF	TGTGCCACCAGCAGAGAGGACAGAGCGAACACCGGGGAGCTGTTTTTT
.	TRBV7-9	TRBJ2-3	TRBD1	CASSLPGQSSTDTQYF	TGTGCCAGCAGCTTACCGGGACAGAGTAGCACAGATACGCAGTATTTT
.	TRBV11-2	TRBJ1-2	.	CASSLDPGGGNNGYTF	TGTGCCAGCAGCTTAGATCCGGGGGGAGGGAACAATGGCTACACCTTC
.	TRBV4-1	TRBJ1-2	.	CASSHIQGRNGYTF	TGCGCCAGCAGCCACATACAGGGTCGAAACGGCTACACCTTC
.	TRBV5-4	TRBJ2-7	.	CASSAFRGGYEQYF	TGTGCCAGCAGCGCATTCAGGGGCGGCTACGAGCAGTACTTC
medium-sized	TRBV18	TRBJ1-2	.	CASSPPTETYGYTF	TGTGCCAGCTCACCACCGACAGAGACTTATGGCTACACCTTC
.	TRBV19	TRBJ2-7	.	CASSIGSGDSYEQYF	TGTGCCAGTAGTATCGGCAGCGGTGACTCCTACGAGCAGTACTTC
.	TRBV11-2	TRBJ1-1	.	CASSLVGGNRVGAFF	TGTGCCAGCAGCTTAGTGGGGGGAAACCGGGTTGGGGCTTTCTTT
.	TRBV4-3	TRBJ2-2	TRBD1	CASSRLQGVTGELFF	TGCGCCAGCAGCCGCCTCCAGGGGGTCACCGGGGAGCTGTTTTTT
.	TRBV14	TRBJ1-2	TRBD1	CASSRDRTGFDYGYTF	TGTGCCAGCAGCCGCGACCGGACAGGGTTTGACTATGGCTACACCTTC
.	TRBV7-9	TRBJ2-2	TRBD1	CASSTGDVKELFF	TGTGCCAGCAGCACAGGGGACGTCAAGGAGCTGTTTTTT
.	TRBV5-4	TRBJ1-1	.	CASSFSTGEAFF	TGTGCCAGCAGCTTCTCGACGGGTGAAGCTTTCTTT
.	TRBV6-5	TRBJ2-7	.	CASSYSGPTYEQYF	TGTGCCAGCAGTTACTCGGGGCCAACCTACGAGCAGTACTTC
.	TRBV5-6	TRBJ2-1	TRBD2	CASSLASGGWGNEQFF	TGTGCCAGCAGCTTGGCTAGCGGGGGGTGGGGCAATGAGCAGTTCTTC
.	TRBV6-5	TRBJ2-1	TRBD2	CASSQSGGTYNEQFF	TGTGCCAGCAGCCAGAGCGGGGGAACCTACAATGAGCAGTTCTTC
.	TRBV2	TRBJ2-7	TRBD2	CASSELADSYEQYF	TGTGCCAGCAGTGAACTAGCGGACTCCTACGAGCAGTACTTC
.	TRBV2	TRBJ2-3	TRBD2	CASSELAGPDTQYF	TGTGCCAGCAGCGAACTAGCGGGACCAGATACGCAGTATTTT